This TCR beta chain was obtained from a study of CD8+CD57+ T cells in acquired aplastic anemia. Researchers used genomic DNA as the template to profile TCR beta VDJ and CDR3. TCRdb reprocessed the reads via MiXCR and lists one record per CDR3 protein. Of roughly 190,000 distinct CDR3 sequences detected, less than 60% appear once; the ten largest clones hold about 9.5%. This CDR3 region has 16 residues. Germline V gene data show CDR1 as DFQATT and CDR2 as SNEGSKA (reference sequence). Unmatched junction bases numbered 14, after V lost 5 bases and J lost 4 bases. CD8+CD57+ cell expansion, shown by flow cytometry, had occurred in the patients selected for sequencing. By the time of blood sampling, patients had still received no therapy. Many counts were recorded for this clonotype.

This rearrangement joins TRBV20-1 to TRBJ2-4, with TRBD2 matching 7 bases. The source material was sorted CD4+, CD8+, or CD8+CD57+ T cells (not recorded which) from PBMCs. This TCR was recovered from a human donor with aplastic anemia. This chain's CDR3 is CSASTTGGSGKNIQYF. The CDR3 coding sequence is TGCAGTGCTTCCACAACAGGCGGTAGCGGGAAAAACATTCAGTACTTC.